These 27 T cell receptor beta chains share one sample of origin, sequenced in a study of cytomegalovirus exposure and HLA in healthy donors. Primers included in the PCR were 60 Vbeta and 13 Jbeta primers. Only in-frame clones appear in the TCRdb table, and some are missing; sequencing was by immunoSEQ multiplex PCR. The repertoire holds 130,000 or so clones, with roughly 8.8% as singletons. The sample consisted of PBMCs. These receptor sequences come from a woman between 40 and 50 years old in good health and CMV-seropositive.

The genes are TRBV18 and TRBJ2-3, with D uncertain. Germline values: CDR1 KGHSH, CDR2 LQKENI. V shed 2 bases and J shed 0 bases, with 6 bases lying between them. The CDR3 is 14 amino acids. CDR3 region: CASSPTDSTDTQYF. The CDR3 nucleotides read TGTGCCAGCTCACCAACAGATAGCACAGATACGCAGTATTTT.

In its sample, this clone was seen a few times. The chain joins TRBV9 to TRBJ2-3, with TRBD2 as a possible D gene (6 bases). Trimming removed 3 bases from V and 0 bases from J, with 11 bases in between. The CDR3 has 15 amino acids. CDR1 is SGDLS, CDR2 YYNGEE, per germline. This chain's CDR3 is CASSAGGTSTDTQYF. The DNA of the CDR3 is TGTGCCAGCAGCGCCGGAGGGACTAGCACAGATACGCAGTATTTT.

The rearrangement links TRBV10-3 to TRBJ1-3; 7 positions agree with TRBD1. Per the germline V gene, CDR1 is ENHRY and CDR2 is SYGVKD. The CDR3 totals 16 residues. Unmatched junction bases numbered 6, after V lost 3 bases and J lost 1 base. CDR3 coding DNA: TGTGCCATCAGTGAATCTGGACAGGCTTCTGGAAACACCATATATTTT. This gives the protein CAISESGQASGNTIYF.

This clone was detected only a few times. This rearrangement joins TRBV11-3 to TRBJ1-1; D is unresolved. Trimming stripped 1 base from V and 0 bases from J, with 3 bases between. There are 13 residues in the CDR3. Germline CDR1 and CDR2: SGHNT and YENEEA. The CDR3 spells CASSLGLNTEAFF. CDR3 sequence (DNA): TGTGCCAGCAGCTTAGGGCTGAACACTGAAGCTTTCTTT.

The rearrangement links TRBV7-2 to TRBJ2-5; D gene ambiguous. The CDR3 is 11 residues long. The ends were cut back, 4 bases at V and 5 bases at J, with 5 bases in the middle. The germline CDR1 and CDR2 sequences are SGHTA and FQGNSA. Written as DNA, the CDR3 is TGTGCCAGCAGCTCCTTTGAGACCCAGTACTTC. It yields the protein CASSSFETQYF.

This clone was counted between two and nine times. The same CDR3 arises from other DNA sequences in this sample as well. The chain has TRBV27 and TRBJ2-5, with 11 bases lining up with TRBD2. Losses at the gene ends were 3 bases for V and 5 bases for J; bases not matched to a gene: 2. CDR1 and CDR2 from the germline V gene are MNHEY and SMNVEV (reference sequence). The CDR3 contains 14 residues. CDR3 sequence reads: CASSLRLAGETQYF. The CDR3 DNA follows: TGTGCCAGCAGTTTGAGACTAGCGGGGGAGACCCAGTACTTC.

In its sample, this clone was seen a few times. The chain joins TRBV6-6 to TRBJ1-1, with D uncertain. Trimming removed 2 bases from V and 0 bases from J, with 7 bases in between. Germline V lookup: CDR1 MNHNY, CDR2 SVGAGI (reference sequence). The CDR3 runs 14 residues. The CDR3, as DNA: TGTGCCAGCAGTTACAGCAGGTTGAACACTGAAGCTTTCTTT. Residues: CASSYSRLNTEAFF.

This clone has just a few counts. The chain links TRBV10-3 to TRBJ1-6, with D perhaps TRBD1 (6 bases). Germline lookup yields CDR1 ENHRY and CDR2 SYGVKD. Deletions cut 4 bases from V and 7 bases from J, with 14 bases between. The CDR3 runs 15 residues. The CDR3 DNA is TGTGCCATCAGTGTACAGGACAGCTCGAATTCACCCCTCCACTTT. This codes for CAISVQDSSNSPLHF.

In its sample, this clone was seen a few times. The chain couples TRBV5-1 to TRBJ2-1, with 13 nucleotides matching TRBD2. The CDR3 is 17 amino acids. In germline, CDR1 is SGHRS, CDR2 YFSETQ. V shed 4 bases and J 7 bases; nucleotides not matched to a gene: 11. The CDR3 sequence is CASSPATSGGFGNEQFF. In DNA form, the CDR3 reads TGCGCCAGCAGCCCCGCGACTAGCGGGGGGTTTGGGAATGAGCAGTTCTTC.

This chain uses TRBV6-1 with TRBJ1-1; 7 bases fit TRBD1. This CDR3 contains 16 residues. Germline CDR1 MNHNS, CDR2 SASEGT. Trimming removed 2 bases from V and 5 bases from J; junction bases left unmatched: 11. CDR3 loop: CASSETGEWLGTEAFF. The DNA of the CDR3 is TGTGCCAGCAGTGAAACAGGGGAGTGGTTGGGGACTGAAGCTTTCTTT.

The table lists this clone with a few counts. This chain links TRBV6-4 with TRBJ1-1, with 7 bases that match TRBD1. Germline CDR1 MRHNA, CDR2 SNTAGT. V was clipped by 2 bases and J by 4 bases; unmatched bases: 4. The length of the CDR3 is 14 residues. The CDR3 is CASSDGTVGTEAFF. CDR3 sequence (DNA): TGTGCCAGCAGTGACGGGACAGTGGGCACTGAAGCTTTCTTT.

This sequence joins TRBV7-9 and TRBJ1-1; TRBD1 aligns across 8 bases. V lost 4 bases and J lost 5; bases outside the gene matches: 9. Germline values: CDR1 SEHNR, CDR2 FQNEAQ (reference sequence). This CDR3 region has 15 residues. CDR3 in amino acids: CASSSIGQGRTEAFF. The CDR3 DNA is TGTGCCAGCAGCTCGATAGGACAGGGAAGGACTGAAGCTTTCTTT. The full variable domain, completed using reference TRBV7-9 and TRBJ1-1, is DTGVSQNPRHKITKRGQNVTFRCDPISEHNRLYWYRQTLGQGPEFLTYFQNEAQLEKSRLLSDRFSAERPKGSFSTLEIQRTEQGDSAMYLCASSSIGQGRTEAFFGQGTRLTVV.

This clone was seen only a few times. The V gene is TRBV5-5, the J gene TRBJ2-7; D remains unclear. The V gene lost 0 bases and the J gene lost 2 bases, with 6 bases spanning the gap. The CDR3 spans 13 residues. The germline gives CDR1 SGHKS, CDR2 YYEKEE (reference sequence). CDR3 sequence: CASSLGRAYEQYF. The DNA of the CDR3 is TGTGCCAGCAGCTTGGGGAGAGCCTACGAGCAGTACTTC.

This chain connects TRBV5-1 to TRBJ2-3, with 10 bases identical to TRBD2. The germline CDR1 and CDR2 sequences are SGHRS and YFSETQ. With V trimmed by 3 bases and J by 7 bases, 14 bases remained unmatched. The length of the CDR3 is 17 residues. This CDR3 is CASSSGGPSGGEYTQYF. The CDR3 DNA reads TGCGCCAGCAGCTCTGGGGGGCCCAGCGGGGGGGAGTATACGCAGTATTTT.

This clone has a handful of counts. This rearrangement joins TRBV18 to TRBJ1-5, with TRBD1 as a possible D gene (6 bases). The CDR3 runs 16 residues. With 3 bases removed from V and 12 bases from J, the gap between germline ends came to 24 bases. The germline V gene has CDR1 KGHSH and CDR2 LQKENI. CDR3 sequence (DNA): TGTGCCAGCTCACCCCTCGACAGGACCACTCAGGGTGGCCAGCATTTT. As protein: CASSPLDRTTQGGQHF. Filled out from reference TRBV18 and TRBJ1-5, the complete variable domain reads NAGVMQNPRHLVRRRGQEARLRCSPMKGHSHVYWYRQLPEEGLKFMVYLQKENIIDESGMPKERFSAEFPKEGPSILRIQQVVRGDSAAYFCASSPLDRTTQGGQHFGDGTRLSIL.

The chain employs TRBV19 and TRBJ1-1, with D hard to call. Trimming stripped 4 bases from V and 0 bases from J, with 12 bases between. The germline CDR1 and CDR2 sequences are LNHDA and SQIVND (reference sequence). This CDR3 is 15 amino acids long. This CDR3 is CASSRRTGMNTEAFF. The DNA for the CDR3 is TGTGCCAGTAGTAGACGGACGGGGATGAACACTGAAGCTTTCTTT.

The V gene is TRBV11-2, the J gene TRBJ2-4, with a tentative D call TRBD1 (5 bases). In germline, CDR1 is SGHAT, CDR2 FQNNGV. The CDR3 is made up of 19 amino acids. The V end was cut by 1 base, the J end by 0 bases, with 19 bases between. CDR3 DNA sequence: TGTGCCAGCAGCTTAGGGCGCAGGGAAGTAGGGCCAGCCAAAAACATTCAGTACTTC. This sequence encodes CASSLGRREVGPAKNIQYF.

To note about this clone: Different DNA sequences within this sample yield the same CDR3. This chain uses TRBV5-6 with TRBJ2-1, with 7 bases fitting TRBD2. The ends lost 4 bases at V and 3 bases at J; junction bases unmatched: 4. CDR3 length equals 14 residues. Germline loops: CDR1 SGHDT, CDR2 YYEEEE. CDR3 in DNA: TGTGCCAGCAGCCTGGGGGGGGACTACAATGAGCAGTTCTTC. Protein sequence: CASSLGGDYNEQFF. Together with reference TRBV5-6 and TRBJ2-1, the CDR3 gives the full variable domain: DAGVTQSPTHLIKTRGQQVTLRCSPKSGHDTVSWYQQALGQGPQFIFQYYEEEERQRGNFPDRFSGHQFPNYSSELNVNALLLGDSALYLCASSLGGDYNEQFFGPGTRLTVL.

This clone was counted between two and nine times. The CDR3 DNA follows: TGTGCCAGCAGTCGGACAGGGGGGGCCAACGTCCTGACTTTC. Residues: CASSRTGGANVLTF. J is TRBJ2-6 and V is TRBV27; TRBD1 aligns across 8 bases. The trim removed 5 bases at V and 4 bases at J, leaving 1 base unmatched. The CDR3 totals 14 residues. Germline V gene sequence: CDR1 MNHEY, CDR2 SMNVEV (reference sequence).

The V call is TRBV5-1, the J call TRBJ1-1, with D possibly TRBD1 on 5 matching bases. There are 13 residues in the CDR3. V lost 3 bases and J 6 bases, leaving 12 bases between the germline ends. Germline CDR1 is SGHRS and CDR2 is YFSETQ. Here the CDR3 DNA reads TGCGCCAGCAGCTCTACCAGGGTTGCTGAAGCTTTCTTT. Amino acids: CASSSTRVAEAFF. Using reference TRBV5-1 and TRBJ1-1 for the parts outside the CDR3, the full variable domain is KAGVTQTPRYLIKTRGQQVTLSCSPISGHRSVSWYQQTPGQGLQFLFEYFSETQRNKGNFPGRFSGRQFSNSRSEMNVSTLELGDSALYLCASSSTRVAEAFFGQGTRLTVV.

As concerns this clone: This same CDR3 is encoded by further DNA sequences in the sample. The V and J genes are TRBV4-1 and TRBJ1-2, with 7 bases that match TRBD1. CDR1 and CDR2 from the germline V gene are MGHRA and YSYEKL. The trim removed 6 bases at V and 4 bases at J, leaving 8 bases unmatched. The length of the CDR3 is 14 residues. Here the CDR3 DNA reads TGCGCCAGCAGGCCAGGGGGATCTGGCTATGGCTACACCTTC. This translates into CASRPGGSGYGYTF.

This CDR3 reads CASSQFSGNYNEQFF. The DNA for the CDR3 is TGTGCCAGCAGCCAATTTTCAGGGAACTACAATGAGCAGTTCTTC. The chain carries TRBV11-2 and TRBJ2-1; maybe TRBD1 (5 bases). V lost 5 bases and J 3 bases, leaving 14 bases between the germline ends. CDR3 length: 15 residues. Per germline, CDR1 SGHAT and CDR2 FQNNGV. Complete variable domain (other parts from reference TRBV11-2 and TRBJ2-1): EAGVAQSPRYKIIEKRQSVAFWCNPISGHATLYWYQQILGQGPKLLIQFQNNGVVDDSQLPKDRFSAERLKGVDSTLKIQPAKLEDSAVYLCASSQFSGNYNEQFFGPGTRLTVL.

This clone was seen a few times. The V call is TRBV19, the J call TRBJ1-1; D is ambiguous. This CDR3 has 12 amino acids. Germline V CDR1 and CDR2: LNHDA, SQIVND (reference sequence). V lost 3 bases, J lost 10 bases, and 12 bases lay in between. The CDR3 DNA reads TGTGCCAGTAGTATCGTTTCAGGAGGAGCTTTCTTT. Protein product: CASSIVSGGAFF.

This clone has just a few counts. The chain couples TRBV10-3 to TRBJ2-2; a weak D match, TRBD2 (6 bases). The germline gives CDR1 ENHRY, CDR2 SYGVKD. V shed 8 bases and J shed 0 bases, with 10 bases lying between them. The length of the CDR3 is 14 residues. CDR3 residues: CAIPRGSNTGELFF. The CDR3 DNA follows: TGTGCCATCCCCCGGGGGTCGAACACCGGGGAGCTGTTTTTT.

This clone was detected a few times. The chain uses TRBV7-8 and TRBJ1-1; D uncertain. Germline V lookup: CDR1 SGHVS, CDR2 FQNEAQ. V lost 5 bases, J lost 1 base, and 14 bases lay in between. The length of the CDR3 is 15 residues. The CDR3 DNA reads TGTGCCAGCAGCCCGTTGGCGGGGAAGAACACTGAAGCTTTCTTT. Translation: CASSPLAGKNTEAFF.

The V and J genes are TRBV7-2 and TRBJ2-3; tentative D call: TRBD2 (6 bases). CDR1 is SGHTA, CDR2 FQGNSA, per germline. This CDR3 has 15 residues. Trimming took off 2 bases at V and 4 bases at J, with 13 bases between the two ends. The CDR3, as DNA: TGTGCCAGCAGCTTACCGGGACTGTACTCAGATACGCAGTATTTT. It translates to CASSLPGLYSDTQYF.

This clone appeared a few times. This chain uses TRBV18 with TRBJ2-2; TRBD1 matches 7 bases. Germline CDR1 reads KGHSH; CDR2 reads LQKENI. This CDR3 contains 14 residues. The ends lost 5 bases at V and 7 bases at J; junction bases unmatched: 7. The chain's CDR3 is CASSMDRMIGELFF. The CDR3 region has the DNA TGTGCCAGCTCAATGGACAGGATGATCGGGGAGCTGTTTTTT.